These 21 T cell receptor beta chains were all obtained from the same sample, sequenced in a study of cytomegalovirus exposure and HLA in healthy donors. It was with 60 Vbeta and 13 Jbeta primers that the PCR ran. Here immunoSEQ multiplex PCR was the method, and the copy in TCRdb shows in-frame clones only, minus some. The data show over 100,000 clones, approximately 76% seen once. The sequencing sample was made of PBMCs. The origin of the receptors is a woman between 18 and 29 years old in good health and CMV-seropositive.

The gene calls are TRBV19 and TRBJ2-7; TRBD2 is a possible D gene (6 bases). Germline-derived CDR1 and CDR2 are LNHDA and SQIVND (reference sequence). Between the trimmed V and J ends, which lost 3 bases and 1 base, there was a span of 7 bases. The length of the CDR3 is 13 residues. CDR3 sequence: CASSIGGSYEQYF. The CDR3 DNA reads as TGTGCCAGTAGTATTGGGGGGTCCTACGAGCAGTACTTC.

This clone has just a few counts. V gene TRBV30 combines with J gene TRBJ1-5, with D uncertain. V lost 4 bases to trimming and J lost 0 bases, with 7 bases between them. The CDR3 contains 13 residues. Germline CDR1 and CDR2: GTSNPN and SVGIG (reference sequence). The CDR3 reads CAWTRGSNQPQHF. Here the CDR3 DNA reads TGTGCCTGGACTCGGGGTAGCAATCAGCCCCAGCATTTT.

This clone showed up just a few times. The V call is TRBV5-1, the J call TRBJ2-1; 13 nucleotides align to TRBD2. Trimming took 3 bases from V and 9 from J; bases not matched to a gene: 9. Per the germline V gene, CDR1 is SGHRS and CDR2 is YFSETQ. The CDR3 is 16 residues long. CDR3 coding DNA: TGCGCCAGCAGCTCCTCCGGGACTAGCGGGAAGGGTGAGCAGTTCTTC. Its translation: CASSSSGTSGKGEQFF. Filled out from reference TRBV5-1 and TRBJ2-1, the complete variable domain reads KAGVTQTPRYLIKTRGQQVTLSCSPISGHRSVSWYQQTPGQGLQFLFEYFSETQRNKGNFPGRFSGRQFSNSRSEMNVSTLELGDSALYLCASSSSGTSGKGEQFFGPGTRLTVL.

The chain joins TRBV30 to TRBJ2-1, with TRBD2 matching over 7 bases. CDR1 GTSNPN and CDR2 SVGIG come from the germline V gene (reference sequence). After removal of 3 bases from V and 12 bases from J, the junction contained 5 bases not matched to a gene. The CDR3 consists of 11 residues. The CDR3 reads CAWRGRLAQFF. The DNA for the CDR3 is TGTGCCTGGAGGGGTAGACTAGCGCAGTTCTTC.

The chain employs TRBV5-1 and TRBJ2-7; TRBD2 aligns across 14 bases. The V and J ends lost 4 bases and 1 base, in that order; junction bases with no gene match: 13. The CDR3 contains 19 residues. CDR1 and CDR2 (germline): SGHRS, YFSETQ. In DNA, the CDR3 is TGCGCCAGCAGCGAGGGACTAGCGGGGGAGGTTCAGCGGTCCTACGAGCAGTACTTC. Translating gives CASSEGLAGEVQRSYEQYF.

This clone came up a few times. The gene calls are TRBV5-8 and TRBJ1-1; TRBD1 might be the D (6 bases). Trimming stripped 0 bases from V and 2 bases from J, with 8 bases between. Germline-derived CDR1 and CDR2 are SGHTS and YDEGEE. This CDR3 spans 14 amino acids. CDR3 sequence: CASSLDRVNTEAFF. CDR3 sequence (DNA): TGTGCCAGCAGCTTGGACAGGGTCAACACTGAAGCTTTCTTT.

CDR3 coding DNA: TGTGCCTACGCCGAGGAGTACCCCTCCTACGAGCAGTACTTC. This sequence encodes CAYAEEYPSYEQYF. The chain is built from TRBV30 and TRBJ2-7, with D uncertain. There are 14 residues in the CDR3. V was trimmed by 7 bases and J by 0 bases, leaving 16 bases between them. Germline assignment: CDR1 GTSNPN and CDR2 SVGIG (reference sequence).

The chain links TRBV29-1 to TRBJ2-5; 8 bases agree with TRBD1. The J call is uncertain, as TRBJ2-7 better fits the DNA end. CDR3 size: 14 residues. CDR1 is SQVTM and CDR2 is ANQGSEA in the germline V gene. As DNA, the CDR3 is TGCAGCGAGCACCGGGACAGGAGGCCCTACGAGCAGTACTTC. Translation gives CSEHRDRRPYEQYF.

This clone showed up just once. This sequence joins TRBV28 and TRBJ1-5; tentative D call: TRBD1 (5 bases). Germline CDR1 and CDR2: MDHEN and SYDVKM. CDR3 length: 15 amino acids. V shed 2 bases and J shed 1 base, with 9 bases lying between them. CDR3 in DNA: TGTGCCAGCAGTTTAGGGACTGCGAGCAATCAGCCCCAGCATTTT. Amino acid sequence: CASSLGTASNQPQHF.

The rearrangement links TRBV2 to TRBJ2-7, with 7 bases fitting TRBD2. V shed 5 bases, J shed 5 bases, and the junction held 12 bases outside the gene matches. Germline CDR1 SNHLY, CDR2 FYNNEI. The CDR3 length is 15 residues. The DNA of the CDR3 is TGTGCCAGCAGTAACGATGGCGGGAGTGACGACGAGCAGTACTTC. This sequence encodes CASSNDGGSDDEQYF.

This chain connects TRBV4-2 to TRBJ2-5; 7 bases align to TRBD1. The V gene end was trimmed by 2 bases and the J gene end by 2 bases; junction bases not matched to a gene: 11. The length of the CDR3 is 17 residues. The germline gives CDR1 LGHNA, CDR2 YNFKEQ. The CDR3, as DNA: TGTGCCAGCAGCCAATACCTAGACAGGGTTGGTCAAGAGACCCAGTACTTC. Protein product: CASSQYLDRVGQETQYF.

About this clone itself: The sample has other DNA sequences that encode this CDR3 too. The chain links TRBV7-9 to TRBJ1-1; unclear D gene. The CDR3 extends over 13 amino acids. Germline V gene lookup returns CDR1 SEHNR and CDR2 FQNEAQ (reference sequence). Trimming took 5 bases from V and 6 from J, leaving 13 bases between them. DNA of the CDR3: TGTGCCAGCAGCCGTATCCGGGAGTCTGAAGCTTTCTTT. It codes for CASSRIRESEAFF. The complete variable domain, with remaining parts taken from reference TRBV7-9 and TRBJ1-1, reads DTGVSQNPRHKITKRGQNVTFRCDPISEHNRLYWYRQTLGQGPEFLTYFQNEAQLEKSRLLSDRFSAERPKGSFSTLEIQRTEQGDSAMYLCASSRIRESEAFFGQGTRLTVV.

In DNA form, the CDR3 reads TGTGCCTGGAGACGGGAGGGCCCGGAGACCCAGTACTTC. It encodes CAWRREGPETQYF. The genes are TRBV30 and TRBJ2-5; 8 positions match TRBD2. There are 13 residues in the CDR3. Looked up from germline, CDR1 is GTSNPN and CDR2 is SVGIG (reference sequence). Unmatched junction bases numbered 5, after V lost 3 bases and J lost 5 bases.

The V gene is TRBV7-3, the J gene TRBJ2-1; 8 nucleotides align to TRBD2. CDR1 SGHTA and CDR2 FQGTGA come from the germline V gene. Trimming at V came to 5 bases and at J to 5 bases, leaving 8 bases not matched to a gene. This CDR3 spans 15 amino acids. Written as DNA, the CDR3 is TGTGCCAGCAGCCTTCAGGGACTAGGCGACAATGAGCAGTTCTTC. Protein: CASSLQGLGDNEQFF.

The chain recombines TRBV5-1 with TRBJ2-3, with TRBD2 as a possible D gene (7 bases). V was clipped by 1 base and J by 5 bases, with 17 bases between them. The germline gives CDR1 SGHRS, CDR2 YFSETQ. The CDR3 is made up of 16 amino acids. CDR3 DNA: TGCGCCAGCAGCTTGAGTCGTCTAGCGGACAGAGATACGCAGTATTTT. Residues: CASSLSRLADRDTQYF.

This chain links TRBV5-1 with TRBJ2-2; D assignment may be TRBD1 or TRBD2 (5 bases each). V lost 4 bases to trimming and J lost 6 bases, with 10 bases between them. CDR3 length equals 13 residues. Germline loops: CDR1 SGHRS, CDR2 YFSETQ. The chain's CDR3 is CASSLGEPGELFF. The CDR3 region has the DNA TGCGCCAGCAGCCTGGGGGAGCCCGGGGAGCTGTTTTTT.

The V and J genes are TRBV9 and TRBJ2-5, with D perhaps TRBD2 (7 bases). This CDR3 is built from 17 residues. From germline, CDR1 is SGDLS and CDR2 YYNGEE. Trimming left V 2 bases short and J 4 bases short, with 21 bases between. The CDR3 DNA follows: TGTGCCAGCAGCGTCTCCACGGGGGCGGGAGTTGGAGAGACCCAGTACTTC. It translates to CASSVSTGAGVGETQYF. The entire variable domain, with the rest obtained from reference TRBV9 and TRBJ2-5, is as follows: DSGVTQTPKHLITATGQRVTLRCSPRSGDLSVYWYQQSLDQGLQFLIQYYNGEERAKGNILERFSAQQFPDLHSELNLSSLELGDSALYFCASSVSTGAGVGETQYFGPGTRLLVL.

This chain links TRBV2 with TRBJ1-1; TRBD1 matches 7 bases. Per the germline V gene, CDR1 is SNHLY and CDR2 is FYNNEI. This CDR3 is built from 16 residues. With V trimmed by 5 bases and J by 0 bases, 9 bases remained unmatched. CDR3 coding DNA: TGTGCCAGCAGTCCCAGGACAGGCGGACTGAACACTGAAGCTTTCTTT. Its protein is CASSPRTGGLNTEAFF.

V and J are TRBV7-8 and TRBJ2-1, with D possibly matching TRBD1 (5 bases). The V gene's germline CDR1 is SGHVS and CDR2 FQNEAQ. This CDR3 has 13 residues. The V gene lost 6 bases and the J gene lost 5 bases, with 11 bases spanning the gap. CDR3 loop: CASSRTPNNEQFF. CDR3 nucleotide sequence: TGTGCCAGCAGTCGGACACCAAACAATGAGCAGTTCTTC.

The chain joins TRBV27 to TRBJ1-5, with unresolved D. The CDR3 is 13 amino acids. The germline CDR1 and CDR2 sequences are MNHEY and SMNVEV (reference sequence). V lost 5 bases to trimming and J lost 6 bases, with 11 bases between them. CDR3 in amino acids: CASSVGFSQPQHF. CDR3 bases: TGTGCCAGCAGTGTTGGTTTTAGTCAGCCCCAGCATTTT.

V usage is TRBV28 and J usage is TRBJ2-1, with D possibly TRBD1 on 5 matching bases. The CDR3 is 12 amino acids. CDR1 and CDR2 (germline): MDHEN, SYDVKM. Trimming cost V 6 bases and J 10 bases, with 13 bases left between them. The DNA of the CDR3 is TGTGCCAGCAGGGCAGGACCAGGGGAGCAGTTCTTC. It translates to CASRAGPGEQFF.